This is a list of T cell receptor beta chains from one sample in a study of blood T cell repertoires in COVID-19. TCRdb keeps only in-frame clones here, not all; method: immunoSEQ multiplex PCR. The sample includes about 55,000 clones, approximately 90% of them seen just once. The sample taken for sequencing was peripheral blood. Receptor source: a man of 80 years or more with acute or convalescent COVID-19. Both conserved end residues are part of each CDR3. D genes are given only for firm matches. Only some rows state a clone size, as once, few, many or a class for expanded clones.

cdr3_length j_call clone_size v_call d_call cdr3_aa cdr3_nt
15 TRBJ1-6 NA TRBV7-6 TRBD1 CASSGWTGDGSPLHF TGTGCCAGCAGCGGGTGGACAGGGGACGGATCACCCCTCCACTTT
15 TRBJ2-3 NA TRBV7-2 TRBD2 CASSLGAGLTDTQYF TGTGCCAGCAGCTTAGGAGCGGGACTCACAGATACGCAGTATTTT
15 TRBJ2-7 NA TRBV5-4 NA CASSLDPLENYEQYF TGTGCCAGCAGCTTGGACCCGCTCGAGAACTACGAGCAGTACTTC
14 TRBJ2-5 NA TRBV5-8 TRBD2 CASSLDIAGKTQYF TGTGCCAGCAGCTTGGACATAGCGGGAAAGACCCAGTACTTC
14 TRBJ1-1 NA TRBV6-5 TRBD1 CASNRDRAGTEAFF TGTGCCAGCAACCGGGACAGGGCCGGGACTGAAGCTTTCTTT
13 TRBJ2-2 NA TRBV7-6 NA CASSATNTGELFF TGTGCCAGCAGCGCTACGAACACCGGGGAGCTGTTTTTT
16 TRBJ2-1 once TRBV5-1 TRBD2 CASSLTSGGSYNEQFF TGCGCCAGCAGCTTGACTAGCGGGGGCTCCTACAATGAGCAGTTCTTC
16 TRBJ2-2 NA TRBV15 NA CATSPPGQSKTGELFF TGTGCCACCAGCCCTCCGGGACAAAGCAAAACCGGGGAGCTGTTTTTT
19 TRBJ2-1 NA TRBV29-1 TRBD2 CSVEIRLAGGPSSYNEQFF TGCAGCGTTGAAATTCGACTAGCGGGGGGACCGAGCTCCTACAATGAGCAGTTCTTC
14 TRBJ2-5 NA TRBV30 TRBD2 CAWRPSGGGETQYF TGTGCCTGGAGGCCCAGCGGGGGTGGGGAGACCCAGTACTTC
14 TRBJ2-5 NA TRBV2 NA CASSEWGREETQYF TGTGCCAGCAGTGAATGGGGGCGCGAAGAGACCCAGTACTTC
14 TRBJ2-7 NA TRBV7-2 TRBD2 CASSLLAGGHEQYF TGTGCCAGCAGCTTACTAGCGGGGGGGCACGAGCAGTACTTC
17 TRBJ2-3 NA TRBV11-2 TRBD2 CASSYTGLAGGTDTQYF TGTGCCAGCAGCTATACCGGACTAGCGGGCGGCACAGATACGCAGTATTTT
15 TRBJ2-7 NA TRBV10-1 TRBD2 CASSQLAGASSEQYF TGCGCCAGCAGTCAACTAGCGGGGGCTTCGAGCGAGCAGTACTTC
16 TRBJ2-5 few TRBV11-2 TRBD2 CASSLDLAGGQKTQYF TGTGCCAGCAGCTTAGATCTGGCGGGGGGGCAGAAGACCCAGTACTTC
13 TRBJ2-5 NA TRBV7-2 NA CASSLEATGTQYF TGTGCCAGCAGCTTAGAAGCTACGGGGACCCAGTACTTC
12 TRBJ2-5 NA TRBV2 NA CASNIEDTIVYF TGTGCCAGCAATATAGAGGATACGATTGTGTACTTC
13 TRBJ2-5 NA TRBV7-9 NA CASSLSRQETQYF TGTGCCAGCAGCTTAAGCCGCCAAGAGACCCAGTACTTC
15 TRBJ2-6 NA TRBV6-5 NA CASSFRGTGANVLTF TGTGCCAGCAGTTTTCGGGGAACTGGGGCCAACGTCCTGACTTTC
15 TRBJ2-7 NA TRBV6-5 TRBD2 CASSRGTSGPYEQYF TGTGCCAGCAGCCGAGGGACTAGCGGTCCCTACGAGCAGTACTTC
14 TRBJ2-5 NA TRBV19 TRBD1 CASEPGGGLETQYF TGTGCCAGTGAACCAGGGGGCGGATTGGAGACCCAGTACTTC
16 TRBJ1-2 NA TRBV5-6 TRBD1 CASSASRDRENYGYTF TGTGCCAGCAGCGCAAGCCGGGACAGGGAAAATTATGGCTACACCTTC
15 TRBJ1-5 NA TRBV6-2/TRBV6-3 TRBD1 CASSSRGLGNQPQHF TGTGCCAGCAGCTCGAGGGGGCTGGGAAATCAGCCCCAGCATTTT
15 TRBJ1-2 NA TRBV18 NA CASSPPGRFNYGYTF TGTGCCAGCTCACCACCGGGGCGATTTAACTATGGCTACACCTTC
14 TRBJ2-1 NA TRBV9 NA CASSVAGGGHEQFF TGTGCCAGCAGCGTAGCTGGGGGGGGCCATGAGCAGTTCTTC
13 TRBJ1-1 NA TRBV5-5 NA CASSWTDFTEAFF TGTGCCAGCAGCTGGACAGACTTCACTGAAGCTTTCTTT